The 21 T cell receptor beta chains in this list originate from one sample, sequenced in a study of control samples from healthy donors and cancer patients (dated by TCRdb to 2019 to 2021). Library preparation employed the immunoSEQ multiplex PCR assay. TCRdb took this table from immuneACCESS and kept in-frame rearrangements with V and J called. Such tables lack part of the clones; where checked against another copy, unresolved V genes explain under half of the gap, and the rest is unexplained. Here the sample has more than 150,000 clones; 80% to 95% occur a single time. Together, the top ten hold almost 1.5% of the sample. Sample: blood. The origin of the receptors is a man younger than 35 in good health.

The rearrangement uses TRBV10-3 and TRBJ1-2; 9 bases match TRBD1. The CDR3 runs 13 residues. Germline V gives CDR1 ENHRY, CDR2 SYGVKD. With 0 bases clipped from V and 8 bases from J, the junction kept 1 base outside the gene matches. This CDR3 reads CAISESGTGGYTF. Here the CDR3 DNA reads TGTGCCATCAGTGAGTCAGGGACAGGGGGCTACACCTTC.

V usage is TRBV6-5 and J usage is TRBJ2-4; D gene uncertain. Trimming left V 4 bases short and J 8 bases short, with 9 bases between. The germline V gene has CDR1 MNHEY and CDR2 SVGAGI. The CDR3 covers 12 residues. The CDR3 region is CASSSSQYIQYF. CDR3 coding DNA: TGTGCCAGCAGTTCCTCACAGTACATTCAGTACTTC.

This chain links TRBV30 with TRBJ1-1; D gene uncertain. The CDR3 has 14 amino acids. Germline CDR1 GTSNPN, CDR2 SVGIG (reference sequence). V shed 1 base and J shed 0 bases, with 9 bases lying between them. The CDR3 protein is CAWSETAMNTEAFF. CDR3 sequence (DNA): TGTGCCTGGAGTGAAACGGCCATGAACACTGAAGCTTTCTTT.

V and J are TRBV4-2 and TRBJ2-1; either TRBD1 or TRBD2 may fit D (5 bases each). The CDR3 covers 14 residues. Per germline, CDR1 LGHNA and CDR2 YNFKEQ. V was cut by 4 bases and J by 10 bases, with 17 bases left in between. The CDR3 DNA reads TGTGCCAGCAGCCGTAATGGGGGTGACAGCGAGCAGTTCTTC. Encoded protein: CASSRNGGDSEQFF.

The chain links TRBV7-9 to TRBJ2-2; 7 nucleotides match TRBD1. Germline loops: CDR1 SEHNR, CDR2 FQNEAQ (reference sequence). CDR3 length equals 16 residues. V lost 5 bases to trimming and J lost 2 bases; unmatched junction nucleotides: 8. The CDR3 DNA follows: TGTGCCAGCAGCCCCCCGGGGACAGCTAACACCGGGGAGCTGTTTTTT. Translated, it gives CASSPPGTANTGELFF.

The V gene is TRBV19, the J gene TRBJ1-3; no firm D call. This CDR3 has 11 amino acids. The germline CDR1 and CDR2 sequences are LNHDA and SQIVND (reference sequence). The V end lost 7 bases, the J end lost 0 bases, and 1 base lay between the germline ends. Here the CDR3 reads CASTSGNTIYF. In DNA form, the CDR3 reads TGTGCCAGTACCTCTGGAAACACCATATATTTT.

The chain is built from TRBV5-8 and TRBJ1-3; TRBD1 matches at 10 bases. The CDR3 spans 15 residues. Germline assignment: CDR1 SGHTS and CDR2 YDEGEE. V shed 6 bases, J shed 4 bases, and the junction held 7 bases outside the gene matches. The CDR3, as DNA: TGTGCCAGCAACCGGGACAGGGGAACCGGAAACACCATATATTTT. It encodes CASNRDRGTGNTIYF.

This chain uses TRBV6-5 with TRBJ2-1; D unclear. The CDR3 spans 13 residues. Germline V gene data show CDR1 as MNHEY and CDR2 as SVGAGI. Trimming cost V 4 bases and J 0 bases, with 4 bases left between them. Written as DNA, the CDR3 is TGTGCCAGCAGTTTGAGCTCCTACAATGAGCAGTTCTTC. Translated, it gives CASSLSSYNEQFF.

Here the CDR3 reads CASSDVTGARLAFF. The CDR3, as DNA: TGTGCCAGCAGTGATGTTACGGGGGCGAGGTTAGCTTTCTTT. The V and J genes are TRBV2 and TRBJ1-1, with a weak D call TRBD1 (6 bases). Looked up from germline, CDR1 is SNHLY and CDR2 is FYNNEI. The CDR3 contains 14 residues. The V end was cut by 3 bases, the J end by 10 bases, with 18 bases between.

The chain employs TRBV2 and TRBJ2-3; TRBD1 might be the D (6 bases). Germline V gene data show CDR1 as SNHLY and CDR2 as FYNNEI. This CDR3 has 14 residues. With 6 bases removed from V and 2 bases from J, the gap between germline ends came to 12 bases. CDR3 amino acids: CASSATGNTDTQYF. CDR3 bases: TGTGCCAGCAGCGCTACAGGGAACACAGATACGCAGTATTTT.

The genes are TRBV7-2 and TRBJ1-2; D call uncertain. The CDR3 is 14 residues long. Germline loops: CDR1 SGHTA, CDR2 FQGNSA. Trimming left V 1 base short and J 7 bases short, with 13 bases between. Written as DNA, the CDR3 is TGTGCCAGCAGCTTAGAGTCAACCTATAGTGGCTACACCTTC. Residues: CASSLESTYSGYTF.

The chain is built from TRBV25-1 and TRBJ1-5; TRBD1 is a possible D gene (6 bases). Deletions cut 6 bases from V and 5 bases from J, with 11 bases between. The CDR3 has 13 amino acids. Germline CDR1 reads MGHDK; CDR2 reads SYGVNS. CDR3 DNA: TGTGCCAGCAGCAGGGGTCCCGATCAGCCCCAGCATTTT. It codes for CASSRGPDQPQHF.

The chain is built from TRBV19 and TRBJ1-4, with D possibly being TRBD1 (5 bases). The germline V and J ends were trimmed by 5 bases and 5 bases, with 15 bases remaining between them. Germline loops: CDR1 LNHDA, CDR2 SQIVND (reference sequence). The CDR3 runs 15 residues. This CDR3 is CASSERGGLNEKLFF. CDR3 DNA sequence: TGTGCCAGTAGTGAAAGGGGAGGATTGAATGAAAAACTGTTTTTT.

This clone was picked up one time. The V call is TRBV3-1 (or the pseudogene TRBV3-2), the J call TRBJ2-2; no firm D call. The CDR3 totals 14 residues. V was pared by 1 base and J by 2 bases, with 5 bases between. Germline V gene sequence: CDR1 LGHDT, CDR2 YNNKEL (reference sequence). The CDR3 protein is CASSQGHNTGELFF. The CDR3 region has the DNA TGTGCCAGCAGCCAAGGTCATAACACCGGGGAGCTGTTTTTT.

The J gene is TRBJ1-4, the V gene TRBV4-2, with a possible D match to TRBD1 (5 bases). The CDR3 runs 16 residues. CDR1 LGHNA and CDR2 YNFKEQ come from the germline V gene. Trimming removed 2 bases at V and 2 bases at J, with 12 bases between. DNA for the CDR3: TGTGCCAGCAGCCAACGTGGGGGGGACACTAATGAAAAACTGTTTTTT. This encodes CASSQRGGDTNEKLFF.

This chain joins TRBV4-1 and TRBJ2-1; 13 nucleotides align to TRBD2. Germline-derived CDR1 and CDR2 are MGHRA and YSYEKL. The CDR3 loop spans 20 amino acids. Trimming cost V 4 bases and J 10 bases; bases outside gene matches: 22. As DNA, the CDR3 is TGCGCCAGCAGCCGTCTCCTACGGACTAGCGGGGGATCCATGAGGGGGGAGCAGTTCTTC. It translates to CASSRLLRTSGGSMRGEQFF.

The chain joins TRBV30 to TRBJ1-2, with D perhaps matching TRBD1 (5 bases). The germline gives CDR1 GTSNPN, CDR2 SVGIG (reference sequence). V lost 5 bases, J lost 5 bases, and 15 bases lay in between. The CDR3 loop spans 13 amino acids. CDR3 sequence (DNA): TGTGCCTGGGGGCCTCGACAGACTTATGGCTACACCTTC. Its protein is CAWGPRQTYGYTF.

Only a few counts were recorded for this clone. The V gene is TRBV30, the J gene TRBJ1-2; 7 positions agree with TRBD1. V shed 0 bases, J shed 8 bases, and the junction held 12 bases outside the gene matches. Germline loops: CDR1 GTSNPN, CDR2 SVGIG (reference sequence). The length of the CDR3 is 15 residues. The CDR3, as DNA: TGTGCCTGGAGTGTACCCCGACAGGGCGAGTGGGGCTACACCTTC. Its protein product is CAWSVPRQGEWGYTF.

The chain uses TRBV30 and TRBJ2-7; 7 bases map to TRBD1. Trimming at V came to 3 bases and at J to 5 bases, leaving 7 bases not matched to a gene. CDR1 is GTSNPN, CDR2 SVGIG, per germline (reference sequence). This CDR3 region has 13 residues. The CDR3 region is CAWRQTGTHEQYF. The CDR3 DNA is TGTGCCTGGAGACAGACAGGGACGCACGAGCAGTACTTC.

The rearrangement joins TRBV11-2 to TRBJ1-1; D is undetermined. The germline gives CDR1 SGHAT, CDR2 FQNNGV. The CDR3 runs to 13 residues. Trimming cost V 5 bases and J 6 bases, with 13 bases left between them. The CDR3, as DNA: TGTGCCAGCAGCAGGGCTACTCGGGCTGAAGCTTTCTTT. Its protein is CASSRATRAEAFF. Full variable domain (remainder filled in from reference TRBV11-2 and TRBJ1-1): EAGVAQSPRYKIIEKRQSVAFWCNPISGHATLYWYQQILGQGPKLLIQFQNNGVVDDSQLPKDRFSAERLKGVDSTLKIQPAKLEDSAVYLCASSRATRAEAFFGQGTRLTVV.

This chain uses TRBV30 with TRBJ1-1; D unresolved. Germline CDR1 GTSNPN, CDR2 SVGIG (reference sequence). This CDR3 is built from 15 residues. Trimming pared 0 bases from V and 0 bases from J, leaving 11 bases between. CDR3 DNA: TGTGCCTGGAGTGTACCGCTTAATATGAACACTGAAGCTTTCTTT. Its protein is CAWSVPLNMNTEAFF.